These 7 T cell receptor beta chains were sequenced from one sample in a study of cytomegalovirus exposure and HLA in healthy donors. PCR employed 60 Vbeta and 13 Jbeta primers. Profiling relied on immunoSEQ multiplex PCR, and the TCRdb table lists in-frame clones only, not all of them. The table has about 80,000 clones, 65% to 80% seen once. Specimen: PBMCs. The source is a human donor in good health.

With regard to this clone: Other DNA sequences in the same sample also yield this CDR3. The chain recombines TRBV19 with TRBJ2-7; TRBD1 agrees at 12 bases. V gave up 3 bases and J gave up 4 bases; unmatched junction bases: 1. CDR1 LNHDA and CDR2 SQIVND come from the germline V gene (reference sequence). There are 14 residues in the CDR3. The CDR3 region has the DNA TGTGCCAGTAGTATGGGACAGGGGGCTTACGAGCAGTACTTC. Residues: CASSMGQGAYEQYF.

CDR3 bases: TGTGCCAGCACCCCCGGGGTGAGGGTTTTAATGAACACTGAAGCTTTCTTT. Encoded protein: CASTPGVRVLMNTEAFF. This chain joins TRBV27 and TRBJ1-1; D call uncertain. The CDR3 runs to 17 residues. CDR1 is MNHEY, CDR2 SMNVEV, per germline (reference sequence). Trimming pared 7 bases from V and 0 bases from J, leaving 21 bases between.

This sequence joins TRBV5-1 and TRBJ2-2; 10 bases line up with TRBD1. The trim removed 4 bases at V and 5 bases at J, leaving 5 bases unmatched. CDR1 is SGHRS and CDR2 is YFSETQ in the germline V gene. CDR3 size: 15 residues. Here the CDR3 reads CASSMDRGGTGELFF. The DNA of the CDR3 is TGCGCCAGCAGCATGGACAGGGGGGGGACCGGGGAGCTGTTTTTT.

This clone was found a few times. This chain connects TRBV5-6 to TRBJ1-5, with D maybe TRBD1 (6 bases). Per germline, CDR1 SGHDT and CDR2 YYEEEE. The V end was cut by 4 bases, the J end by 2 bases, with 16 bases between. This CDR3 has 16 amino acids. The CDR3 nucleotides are TGTGCCAGCAGCCAAACGGGACAATTGGGCAATCAGCCCCAGCATTTT. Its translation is CASSQTGQLGNQPQHF.

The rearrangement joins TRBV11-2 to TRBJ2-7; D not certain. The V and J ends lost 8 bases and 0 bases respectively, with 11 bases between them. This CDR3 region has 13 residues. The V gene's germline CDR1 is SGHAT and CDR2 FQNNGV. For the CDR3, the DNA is TGTGCCAGCGAGAGGAAATCCTCCTACGAGCAGTACTTC. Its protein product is CASERKSSYEQYF.

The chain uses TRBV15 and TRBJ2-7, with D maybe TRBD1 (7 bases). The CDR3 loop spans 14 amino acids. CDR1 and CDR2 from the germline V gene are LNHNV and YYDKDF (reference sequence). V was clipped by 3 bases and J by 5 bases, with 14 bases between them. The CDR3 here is CATSRTGRLDEQYF. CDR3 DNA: TGTGCCACCAGCAGGACAGGGAGGCTCGACGAGCAGTACTTC. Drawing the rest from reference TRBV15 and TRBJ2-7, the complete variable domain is DAMVIQNPRYQVTQFGKPVTLSCSQTLNHNVMYWYQQKSSQAPKLLFHYYDKDFNNEADTPDNFQSRRPNTSFCFLDIRSPGLGDTAMYLCATSRTGRLDEQYFGPGTRLTVT.

The CDR3 DNA reads as TGTGCCAGCAGCTTAGAGGGCAGTCCCTACGAGCAGTACTTC. Residues: CASSLEGSPYEQYF. The gene calls are TRBV5-6 and TRBJ2-7; D might be TRBD2 (5 bases). The V gene lost 2 bases and the J gene lost 2 bases, with 11 bases spanning the gap. Looked up from germline, CDR1 is SGHDT and CDR2 is YYEEEE. The CDR3 spans 14 residues.